A single T cell receptor (beta chain) is shown here with its context. Antigen: not known. Unsorted PBMC DNA sequencing spanned ten immunoSEQ deep assay plates. Profiled with immunoSEQ multiplex PCR; TCRdb holds only in-frame clones, not every one. Here the sample spans 400,000 to 500,000 clones, 76% being singletons. The data were obtained in a study of shared clonotypes between healthy human individuals. Study as a whole: Serving as donors were two women and three men, whose ages spanned 18 to 49.

Study findings and constraints: The donor pool, a small one, limited the genetic and exposure-history diversity represented. Sampling covered nothing but blood. Tissue TCR repertoires likely differ from those found in blood.

The CDR3 extends over 21 amino acids. Germline V lookup: CDR1 MDHEN, CDR2 SYDVKM. After removal of 4 bases from V and 2 bases from J, the junction contained 14 bases not matched to a gene. This chain uses TRBV28 with TRBJ2-1, with 16 bases matching TRBD2. Sequencing input: PBMCs. This receptor was identified in a woman in her thirties or forties in good health. Some clones in this sample may be carry-over from other donors' samples. The DNA of the CDR3 is TGTGCCAGCAGTTCGGGCTTCTTGTTTGGGACTAGCGGGAGGGCCTACAATGAGCAGTTCTTC. It encodes CASSSGFLFGTSGRAYNEQFF.